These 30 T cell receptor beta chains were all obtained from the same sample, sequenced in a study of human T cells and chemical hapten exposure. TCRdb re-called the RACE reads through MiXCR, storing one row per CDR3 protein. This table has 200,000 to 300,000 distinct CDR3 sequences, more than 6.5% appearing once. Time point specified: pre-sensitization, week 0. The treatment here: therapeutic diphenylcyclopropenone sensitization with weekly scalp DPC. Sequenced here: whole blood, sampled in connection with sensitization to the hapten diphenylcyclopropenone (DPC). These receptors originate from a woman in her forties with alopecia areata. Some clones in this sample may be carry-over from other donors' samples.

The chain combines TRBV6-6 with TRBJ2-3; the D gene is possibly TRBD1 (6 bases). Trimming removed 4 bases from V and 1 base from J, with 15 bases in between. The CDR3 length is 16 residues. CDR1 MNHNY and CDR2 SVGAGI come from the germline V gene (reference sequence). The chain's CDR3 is CASSLQGYHGTDTQYF. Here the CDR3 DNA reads TGTGCCAGCAGTTTACAGGGCTACCACGGCACAGATACGCAGTATTTT.

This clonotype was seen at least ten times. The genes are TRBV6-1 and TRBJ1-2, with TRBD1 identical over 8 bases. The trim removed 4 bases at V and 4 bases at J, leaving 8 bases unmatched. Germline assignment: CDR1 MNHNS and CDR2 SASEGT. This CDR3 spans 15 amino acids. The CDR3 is CASSVDRDLGYGYTF. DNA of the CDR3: TGTGCCAGCAGTGTGGACAGGGATCTTGGCTATGGCTACACCTTC.

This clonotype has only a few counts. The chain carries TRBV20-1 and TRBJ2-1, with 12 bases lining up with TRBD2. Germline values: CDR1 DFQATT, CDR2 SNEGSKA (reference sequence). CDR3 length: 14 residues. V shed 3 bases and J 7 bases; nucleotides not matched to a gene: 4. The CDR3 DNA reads TGCAGTGCTAGGAGGCTAGCGGGAGGGAATGAGCAGTTCTTC. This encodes CSARRLAGGNEQFF.

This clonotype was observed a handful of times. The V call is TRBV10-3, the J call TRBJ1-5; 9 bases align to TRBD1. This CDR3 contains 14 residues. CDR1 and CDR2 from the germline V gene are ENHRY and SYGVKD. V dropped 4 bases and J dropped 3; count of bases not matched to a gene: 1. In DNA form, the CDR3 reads TGTGCCATCAGTGGGGACAGGGCCAATCAGCCCCAGCATTTT. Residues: CAISGDRANQPQHF.

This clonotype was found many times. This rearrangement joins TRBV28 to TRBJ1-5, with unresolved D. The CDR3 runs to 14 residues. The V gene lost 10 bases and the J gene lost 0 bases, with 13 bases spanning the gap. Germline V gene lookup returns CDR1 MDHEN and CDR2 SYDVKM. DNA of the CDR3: TGTGCCACCAGCAGCGGATATAGCAATCAGCCCCAGCATTTT. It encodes CATSSGYSNQPQHF.

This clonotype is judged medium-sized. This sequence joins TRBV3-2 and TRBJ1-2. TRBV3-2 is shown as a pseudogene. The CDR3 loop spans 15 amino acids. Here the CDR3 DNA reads TGTGCCAGCAGCCAAGACGGGGTATTCTGCTATGGCTACACCTTC. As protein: CASSQDGVFCYGYTF.

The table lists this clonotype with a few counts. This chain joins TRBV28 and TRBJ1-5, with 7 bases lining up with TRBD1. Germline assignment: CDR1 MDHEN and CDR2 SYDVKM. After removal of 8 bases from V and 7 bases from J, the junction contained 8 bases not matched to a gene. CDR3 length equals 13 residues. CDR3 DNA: TGTGCCAGCGCTTACAGGGGTAGACAGCCCCAGCATTTT. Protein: CASAYRGRQPQHF.

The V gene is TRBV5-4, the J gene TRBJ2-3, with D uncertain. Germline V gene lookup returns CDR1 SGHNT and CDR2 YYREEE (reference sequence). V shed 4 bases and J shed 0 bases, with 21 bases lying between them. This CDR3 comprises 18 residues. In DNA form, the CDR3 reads TGTGCCAGCAGCACCGGGTCTACCACCGATCCTAGCACAGATACGCAGTATTTT. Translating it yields CASSTGSTTDPSTDTQYF. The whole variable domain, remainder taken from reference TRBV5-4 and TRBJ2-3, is ETGVTQSPTHLIKTRGQQVTLRCSSQSGHNTVSWYQQALGQGPQFIFQYYREEENGRGNFPPRFSGLQFPNYSSELNVNALELDDSALYLCASSTGSTTDPSTDTQYFGPGTRLTVL.

CDR3 DNA: TGTGCCAGCAGCCCCCGGGACAGGGGGTTTGCCGAGCAGTACTTC. Protein: CASSPRDRGFAEQYF. The chain carries TRBV28 and TRBJ2-7; 11 bases agree with TRBD1. The CDR3 consists of 15 residues. Germline V gives CDR1 MDHEN, CDR2 SYDVKM. With V trimmed by 6 bases and J by 6 bases, 10 bases remained unmatched. The complete variable domain, with remaining parts taken from reference TRBV28 and TRBJ2-7, reads DVKVTQSSRYLVKRTGEKVFLECVQDMDHENMFWYRQDPGLGLRLIYFSYDVKMKEKGDIPEGYSVSREKKERFSLILESASTNQTSMYLCASSPRDRGFAEQYFGPGTRLTVT.

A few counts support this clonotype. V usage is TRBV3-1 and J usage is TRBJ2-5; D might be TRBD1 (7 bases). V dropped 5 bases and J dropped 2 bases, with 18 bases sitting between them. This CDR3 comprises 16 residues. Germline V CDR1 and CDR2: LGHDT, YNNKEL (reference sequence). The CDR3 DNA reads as TGTGCCAGCAGCAACCCTCAGACAGGGAGGCAAGAGACCCAGTACTTC. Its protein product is CASSNPQTGRQETQYF.

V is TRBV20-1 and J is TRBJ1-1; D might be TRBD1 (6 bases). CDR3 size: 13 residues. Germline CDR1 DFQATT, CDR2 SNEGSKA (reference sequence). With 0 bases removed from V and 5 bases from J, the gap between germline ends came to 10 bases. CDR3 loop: CSARETGRTEAFF. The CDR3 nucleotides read TGCAGTGCTAGAGAAACAGGGAGGACTGAAGCTTTCTTT.

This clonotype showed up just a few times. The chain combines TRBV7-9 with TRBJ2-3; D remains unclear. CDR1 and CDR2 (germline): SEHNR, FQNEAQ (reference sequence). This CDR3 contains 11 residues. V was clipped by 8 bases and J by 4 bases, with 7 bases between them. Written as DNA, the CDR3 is TGTGCCAGCTCAGAGTCAGATACGCAGTATTTT. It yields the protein CASSESDTQYF.

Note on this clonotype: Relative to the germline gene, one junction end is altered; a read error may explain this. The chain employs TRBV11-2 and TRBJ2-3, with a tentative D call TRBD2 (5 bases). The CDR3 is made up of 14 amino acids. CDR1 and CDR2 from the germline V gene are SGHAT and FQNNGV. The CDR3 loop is CAISFRDSTDTQYF. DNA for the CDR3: TGTGCCATCAGCTTCCGGGATAGCACAGATACGCAGTATTTT.

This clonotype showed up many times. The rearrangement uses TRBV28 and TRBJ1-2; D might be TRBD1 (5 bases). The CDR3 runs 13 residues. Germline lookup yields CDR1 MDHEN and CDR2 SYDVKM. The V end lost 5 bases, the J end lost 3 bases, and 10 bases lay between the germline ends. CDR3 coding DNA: TGTGCCAGCAGTCTGGGGGGACACTATGGCTACACCTTC. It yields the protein CASSLGGHYGYTF.

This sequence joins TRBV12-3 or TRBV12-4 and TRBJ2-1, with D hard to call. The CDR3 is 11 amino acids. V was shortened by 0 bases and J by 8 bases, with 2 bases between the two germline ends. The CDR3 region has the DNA TGTGCCAGCAGTTTAGCCTATGAGCAGTTCTTC. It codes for CASSLAYEQFF.

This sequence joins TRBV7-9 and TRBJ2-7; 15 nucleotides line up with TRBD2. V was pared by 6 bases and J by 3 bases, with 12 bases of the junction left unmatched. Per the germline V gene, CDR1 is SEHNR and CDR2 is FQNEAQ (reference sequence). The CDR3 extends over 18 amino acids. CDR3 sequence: CASSSPWTSGRANYEQYF. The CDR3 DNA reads TGTGCCAGCAGTTCACCGTGGACTAGCGGGAGGGCCAACTACGAGCAGTACTTC.

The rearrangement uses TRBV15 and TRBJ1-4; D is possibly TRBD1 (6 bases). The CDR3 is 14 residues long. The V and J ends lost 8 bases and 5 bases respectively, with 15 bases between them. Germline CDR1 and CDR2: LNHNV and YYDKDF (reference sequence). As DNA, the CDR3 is TGTGCCACCGCAATCAGGGGCCGGAATGAAAAACTGTTTTTT. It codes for CATAIRGRNEKLFF.

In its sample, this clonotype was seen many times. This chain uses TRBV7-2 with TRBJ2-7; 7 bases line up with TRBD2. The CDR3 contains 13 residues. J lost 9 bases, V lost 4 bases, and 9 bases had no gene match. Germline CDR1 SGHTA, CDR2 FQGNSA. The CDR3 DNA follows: TGTGCCAGCAGCTATCAGACTAGCTTTGGGCAGTACTTC. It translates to CASSYQTSFGQYF.

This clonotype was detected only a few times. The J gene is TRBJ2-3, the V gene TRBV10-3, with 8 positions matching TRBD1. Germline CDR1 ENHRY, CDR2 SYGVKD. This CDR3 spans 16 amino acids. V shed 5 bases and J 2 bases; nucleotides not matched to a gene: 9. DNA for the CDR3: TGTGCCATCAGTAAGCTGACAGGGGCCCCCACAGATACGCAGTATTTT. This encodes CAISKLTGAPTDTQYF.

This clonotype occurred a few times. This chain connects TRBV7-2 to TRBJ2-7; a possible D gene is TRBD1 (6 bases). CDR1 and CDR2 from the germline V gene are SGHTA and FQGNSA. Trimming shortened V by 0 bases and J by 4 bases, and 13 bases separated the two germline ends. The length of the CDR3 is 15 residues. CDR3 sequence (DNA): TGTGCCAGCAGCTTAGCCCAGGGAAGGGGGTACGAGCAGTACTTC. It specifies CASSLAQGRGYEQYF.

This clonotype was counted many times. CDR3 residues: CASSLGGRRNQPQHF. CDR3 coding DNA: TGTGCCAGCAGCTTAGGCGGCAGAAGAAATCAGCCCCAGCATTTT. The gene calls are TRBV7-2 and TRBJ1-5, with unresolved D. CDR3 size: 15 residues. Germline loops: CDR1 SGHTA, CDR2 FQGNSA. Trimming removed 1 base from V and 4 bases from J, with 11 bases in between.

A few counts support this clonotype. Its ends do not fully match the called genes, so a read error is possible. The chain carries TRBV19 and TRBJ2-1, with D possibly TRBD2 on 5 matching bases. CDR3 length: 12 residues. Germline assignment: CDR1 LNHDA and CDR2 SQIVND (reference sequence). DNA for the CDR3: TGTGCCAGTAGTATAGGCGGCGGGCAATCCTCCTTC. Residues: CASSIGGGQSSF.

CDR3 coding DNA: TGCGCCAGCAGCTTAATACAGGGGGCAGATACGCAGTATTTT. Protein sequence: CASSLIQGADTQYF. This rearrangement joins TRBV5-1 to TRBJ2-3; 8 bases map to TRBD1. Trimming at V came to 2 bases and at J to 4 bases, leaving 3 bases not matched to a gene. This CDR3 comprises 14 residues. Germline V gives CDR1 SGHRS, CDR2 YFSETQ.

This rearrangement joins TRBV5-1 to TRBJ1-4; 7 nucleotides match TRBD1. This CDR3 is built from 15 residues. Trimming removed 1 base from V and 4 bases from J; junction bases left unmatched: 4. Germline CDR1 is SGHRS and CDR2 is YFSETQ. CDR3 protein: CASSLLGQSNEKLFF. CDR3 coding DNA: TGCGCCAGCAGCTTGTTGGGACAGAGTAATGAAAAACTGTTTTTT.

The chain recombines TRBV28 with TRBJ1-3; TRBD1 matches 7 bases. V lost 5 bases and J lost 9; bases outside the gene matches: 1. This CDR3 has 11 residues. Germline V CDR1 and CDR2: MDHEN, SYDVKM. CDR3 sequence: CASSQGGTIYF. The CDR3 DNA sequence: TGTGCCAGCAGTCAGGGGGGCACCATATATTTT.

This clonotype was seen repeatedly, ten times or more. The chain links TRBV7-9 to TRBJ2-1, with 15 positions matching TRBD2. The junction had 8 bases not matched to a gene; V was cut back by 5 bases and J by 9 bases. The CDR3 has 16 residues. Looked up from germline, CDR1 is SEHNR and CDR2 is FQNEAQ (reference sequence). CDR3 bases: TGTGCCAGCAGCCTTAGCGGGACTAGCGGGAGGAGTGAGCAGTTCTTC. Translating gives CASSLSGTSGRSEQFF.

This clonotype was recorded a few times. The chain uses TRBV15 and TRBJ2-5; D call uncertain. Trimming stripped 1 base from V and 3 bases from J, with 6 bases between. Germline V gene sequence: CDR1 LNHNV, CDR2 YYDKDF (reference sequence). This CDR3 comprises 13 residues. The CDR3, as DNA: TGTGCCACCAGCAGAGGTCCAGAAGAGACCCAGTACTTC. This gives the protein CATSRGPEETQYF.

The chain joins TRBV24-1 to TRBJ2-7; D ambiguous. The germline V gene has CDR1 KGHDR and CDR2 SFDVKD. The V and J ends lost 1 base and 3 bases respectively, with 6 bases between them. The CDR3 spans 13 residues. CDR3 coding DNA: TGTGCCACCAGTGATTTATGGGGCTACGAGCAGTACTTC. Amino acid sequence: CATSDLWGYEQYF.

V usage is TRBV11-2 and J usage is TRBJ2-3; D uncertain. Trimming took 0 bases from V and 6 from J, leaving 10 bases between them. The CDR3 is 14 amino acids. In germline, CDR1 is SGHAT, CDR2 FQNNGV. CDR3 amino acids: CASSLEPHRDTQYF. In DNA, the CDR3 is TGTGCCAGCAGCTTAGAACCCCATAGGGATACGCAGTATTTT.

The CDR3 is CASSPTDRVYEQYF. CDR3 DNA: TGCGCCAGCAGCCCGACGGACAGGGTTTACGAGCAGTACTTC. The chain combines TRBV5-1 with TRBJ2-7, with TRBD1 identical over 8 bases. J lost 4 bases, V lost 4 bases, and 7 bases had no gene match. In germline, CDR1 is SGHRS, CDR2 YFSETQ. The CDR3 length is 14 residues.